Listed below are T cell receptor beta chains from one sample, sequenced in a study of blood T cell repertoires in COVID-19. Some clones are missing from TCRdb's copy, which holds only in-frame ones; the method was immunoSEQ multiplex PCR. Counted here are about 200,000 clones, approximately 86% occurring once; the ten biggest clones make up around 2%. Sequences were obtained from PBMCs or T cells enriched from blood (not recorded which). These receptors originate from a woman in her thirties who had recovered from COVID-19. CDR3s include the opening cysteine and the closing phenylalanine or tryptophan. The D gene is left open where the match is weak. Where a row states a size, it is once, few, many or the class of an expanded clone; other rows omit it.

-	TRBV6-6	TRBD1	TRBJ1-2	TGTGCCAGCACCGAAGGGACAGGGGGCTGGAATGGCTACACCTTC	CASTEGTGGWNGYTF
once	TRBV7-2	TRBD2	TRBJ2-7	TGTGCCGGGTCGACTAGCGGGAGCCACGAGCAGTACTTC	CAGSTSGSHEQYF
-	TRBV19	TRBD2	TRBJ2-7	TGTGCCAGTAGTAACACGGGGGGCTCCTACGAGCAGTACTTC	CASSNTGGSYEQYF
-	TRBV20-1	-	TRBJ1-1	TGCAGTGCTAGAGACAGGGGAATGGCTTTCTTT	CSARDRGMAFF
-	TRBV5-4	-	TRBJ2-3	TGTGCCAGCAGCTTGGCAGGGCGGACCCCGGGGGGCACAGATACGCAGTATTTT	CASSLAGRTPGGTDTQYF
-	TRBV4-1	-	TRBJ1-5	TGCGCCAGCAGCCAAGGACAGGAGATCAATCAGCCCCAGCATTTT	CASSQGQEINQPQHF
-	TRBV3-1/TRBV3-2	TRBD1	TRBJ1-3	TGTGCCAGCAGCCAAGGTCGGTCAGGGGGTTTTGGAAACACCATATATTTT	CASSQGRSGGFGNTIYF
-	TRBV4-1	-	TRBJ2-1	TGCGCCAGCAGCCAAGCCTTGCGGTTAAATGAGCAGTTCTTC	CASSQALRLNEQFF
-	TRBV29-1	TRBD1	TRBJ2-7	TGCAGCGTGGGGAACAGGGGGCGTTACGAGCAGTACTTC	CSVGNRGRYEQYF
-	TRBV21-1	-	TRBJ2-1	TGTGCCAGCAGCAAGGTGAGGACTAGGGAATTTGATGAGCAGTTCTTC	CASSKVRTREFDEQFF
-	TRBV28	TRBD1	TRBJ1-3	TGTGCCAGCAGTTCCCAAACAGGGGCCGGAAACACCATATATTTT	CASSSQTGAGNTIYF
once	TRBV30	TRBD1	TRBJ1-5	TGTGCCTGGAGTGGGGACAGGGGGCGTCAGCCCCAGCATTTT	CAWSGDRGRQPQHF
-	TRBV24-1	-	TRBJ1-6	TGTGCCACTCACCCCCCCCCAGGTTCCTGTTCACCCCTCCACTTT	CATHPPPGSCSPLHF
-	TRBV27	-	TRBJ2-3	TGTGCCAGCAGTTTATCGCTAGGAGATACGCAGTATTTT	CASSLSLGDTQYF
-	TRBV30	-	TRBJ2-5	TGTGCCTGGAGTTGGCAGGCTCTTAGGACCCAGTACTTC	CAWSWQALRTQYF
-	TRBV19	-	TRBJ2-7	TGTGCCAGTAGAGGGCGTCACAGGGGGGGATCCTACGAGCAGTACTTC	CASRGRHRGGSYEQYF
-	TRBV7-9	-	TRBJ1-2	TGTGCCAGCGCGGTGGTACAGCCTCCTGGCTACACCTTC	CASAVVQPPGYTF
-	TRBV9	-	TRBJ1-1	TGTGCCAGCAGCGACGGGGGAGCCGTAACTGAAGCTTTCTTT	CASSDGGAVTEAFF
-	TRBV5-1	-	TRBJ1-6	TGCGCCAGCAGCTTGGCGACAGCTAATTCACCCCTCCACTTT	CASSLATANSPLHF
-	TRBV7-9	TRBD1	TRBJ1-2	TGTGCCAGCAGCATATACCGGGACAGGGGATCGTATGGCTACACCTTC	CASSIYRDRGSYGYTF
-	TRBV29-1	TRBD1	TRBJ1-4	TGCAGCGTGAAGCCCGGGACAGGGGATGAAAAACTGTTTTTT	CSVKPGTGDEKLFF
-	TRBV6-5	-	TRBJ2-6	TGTGCCAGCAGTTACCCGGCGGGGGGGGCCAACGTCCTGACTTTC	CASSYPAGGANVLTF
-	TRBV4-3	-	TRBJ1-3	TGCGCCAGCAGCCAAGGACAGAGCTCTGGAAACACCATATATTTT	CASSQGQSSGNTIYF
-	TRBV6-2/TRBV6-3	TRBD2	TRBJ2-5	TGTGCCAGCAGCTTAGCGGGGGGGCAAACCCAGTACTTC	CASSLAGGQTQYF
-	TRBV7-9	-	TRBJ2-1	TGTGCCAGCAGCTTAGTTTTATACAATGAGCAGTTCTTC	CASSLVLYNEQFF
-	TRBV27	-	TRBJ1-1	TGTGCCAGCACCGACAGGTGGGGGAGCACTGAAGCTTTCTTT	CASTDRWGSTEAFF
-	TRBV9	TRBD1	TRBJ2-4	TGTGCCAGCAGCGTCGAGGGACAGACCTTCAAAAACATTCAGTACTTC	CASSVEGQTFKNIQYF
-	TRBV5-6	-	TRBJ1-1	TGTGCCAGCAGCTGGAGCCGCACTGAAGCTTTCTTT	CASSWSRTEAFF
-	TRBV19	-	TRBJ1-4	TGTGCCAGTAGTATTAGTTTGGGCCCGGCTCTGAAACTGTTTTTT	CASSISLGPALKLFF
-	TRBV5-4	-	TRBJ1-1	TGTGCCAGCAGCTCCGACAGTATATCCACTGAAGCTTTCTTT	CASSSDSISTEAFF
once	TRBV4-2	-	TRBJ2-1	TGTGCCAGCAGCCATAAGAGGGATCATTCGTACAATGAGCAGTTCTTC	CASSHKRDHSYNEQFF
-	TRBV19	-	TRBJ1-5	TGTGCCAGTAGTATAGAAAGGCGACAGCAAAATCAGCCCCAGCATTTT	CASSIERRQQNQPQHF
-	TRBV7-3	-	TRBJ1-1	TGTGCCAGCAGCCCAGGGACACACACTGAAGCTTTCTTT	CASSPGTHTEAFF
-	TRBV27	-	TRBJ1-2	TGTGCCAGCAGTCGATCAGACGGGGGGTCTTATGGCTACACCTTC	CASSRSDGGSYGYTF
-	TRBV18	-	TRBJ1-1	TGTGCCAGCTCACGCAGGGAGGTAGTGAACACTGAAGCTTTCTTT	CASSRREVVNTEAFF
few	TRBV6-2/TRBV6-3	-	TRBJ1-5	TGTGCCAGCAGTTACCACAGGACGCTTAGCAATCAGCCCCAGCATTTT	CASSYHRTLSNQPQHF
-	TRBV4-1	-	TRBJ1-2	TGCGCCAGCAGCCAAGAGAGGGGCAGGGGTGACTATGGCTACACCTTC	CASSQERGRGDYGYTF
-	TRBV3-1/TRBV3-2	TRBD2	TRBJ2-1	TGTGCCAGCAGCCAGGCCGGGACTAGCGGTTTCAATGAGCAGTTCTTC	CASSQAGTSGFNEQFF
-	TRBV18	-	TRBJ2-3	TGTGCCAGCTCACCCATTGGGGGGGCCTCAGATACGCAGTATTTT	CASSPIGGASDTQYF
-	TRBV9	TRBD2	TRBJ2-2	TGTGCCAGCAGCGAACTAGCGGCCACCGGGGAGCTGTTTTTT	CASSELAATGELFF
-	TRBV6-5	-	TRBJ2-7	TGTGCCAGCAGTTTCCCTTCCGAGCAGTACTTC	CASSFPSEQYF
-	TRBV19	-	TRBJ1-2	TGTGCCAGTAGTATACCCTTAACATCTTATGGCTACACCTTC	CASSIPLTSYGYTF
-	TRBV7-6	TRBD1	TRBJ1-6	TGTGCCAGCAGCGCGGCCCCACAGGGACAGCCTAATTCACCCCTCCACTTT	CASSAAPQGQPNSPLHF
-	TRBV11-3	-	TRBJ2-3	TGTGCCAGCAGCTTAATGGGAGGCGCAGATACGCAGTATTTT	CASSLMGGADTQYF
-	TRBV7-2	TRBD2	TRBJ2-5	TGTGCCAGCAGCCCCGGGATAGCGGGCCCCACGGGGGAGACCCAGTACTTC	CASSPGIAGPTGETQYF
-	TRBV4-3	-	TRBJ2-3	TGCGCCAGCTCCCAGAACCCAGACACAGATACGCAGTATTTT	CASSQNPDTDTQYF
few	TRBV2	TRBD1	TRBJ1-1	TGTGCCAGCAACGCCAGGGGGCAAGGGAACACTGAAGCTTTCTTT	CASNARGQGNTEAFF
-	TRBV4-2	-	TRBJ1-1	TGTGCCAGCAGCCCACGAGGAGGGTTGGAGCACACTGAAGCTTTCTTT	CASSPRGGLEHTEAFF
few	TRBV7-9	-	TRBJ2-7	TGTGCCAGCAGCTTAGGCCTAGAGCTTGGCGAGCAGTACTTC	CASSLGLELGEQYF
-	TRBV29-1	-	TRBJ1-2	TGCAGCGTTGACAGGGCAGGGGCTAACTATGGCTACACCTTC	CSVDRAGANYGYTF
-	TRBV7-2	-	TRBJ2-1	TGTGCCAGCAGCCAATCGACAGGATTCTCCTACAATGAGCAGTTCTTC	CASSQSTGFSYNEQFF
-	TRBV4-3	-	TRBJ1-2	TGCGCCAGCAGCCAATTCATGACAGGTCGCTATGGCTACACCTTC	CASSQFMTGRYGYTF
-	TRBV4-2	TRBD1	TRBJ1-4	TGTGCCAGCAGCCAATTGACAGGGAGACTTAATGAAAAACTGTTTTTT	CASSQLTGRLNEKLFF